A selection of T cell receptor beta chains follows, all from one sample in a study of OX40 agonist ivuxolimab in advanced cancers. Only in-frame clones appear in the TCRdb table, and some are missing; sequencing was by immunoSEQ multiplex PCR. The sample lists 70,000 to 95,000 clones, roughly 91% occurring once. The material sequenced was CD4+ or CD8+ T cells sorted from blood, taken in a trial of the OX40 agonist ivuxolimab. Source of these receptors: an adult with an advanced solid tumor such as melanoma, head and neck, liver or kidney cancer. The CDR3 runs from the conserved cysteine through the conserved F or W.

TRBV4-1	TRBJ1-6	CASSQLSGTALRSPLHF
TRBV27	TRBJ1-3	CASSRRPSGNTIYF
TRBV5-1	TRBJ2-1	CASSLAPTGVYEQFF
TRBV9	TRBJ2-4	CASSASLRQGQNIQYF
TRBV6-5	TRBJ2-7	CASSYRGDTEYEQYF
TRBV19	TRBJ2-3	CASSFLADTQYF
TRBV29-1	TRBJ1-1	CSVERGGREAFF
TRBV6-1	TRBJ1-6	CASSEKSGGIPPLHF
TRBV7-7	TRBJ2-3	CASSHKPGGASDTQYF
TRBV4-1	TRBJ2-5	CASSQEGQGSPSETQYF
TRBV6-6	TRBJ2-7	CASSYRSRSYYEQYF
TRBV2	TRBJ1-3	CASSEHSLSSGNTIYF
TRBV5-1	TRBJ2-5	CASSLVASGKETQYF
TRBV7-2	TRBJ2-7	CASSLSSGGRYEQYF
TRBV4-2	TRBJ2-1	CASSQDGLEYNEQFF
TRBV19	TRBJ1-6	CASTQAGLNFSPLHF
TRBV9	TRBJ1-1	CASSVVGGSPEAFF
TRBV27	TRBJ2-7	CASSLNLGNYEQYF
TRBV10-2	TRBJ2-7	CASSGTAYEQYF
TRBV2	TRBJ1-5	CASSVRTGNQPQHF
TRBV6-5	TRBJ1-6	CASSPGQGLNSPLHF
TRBV2	TRBJ2-4	CASSPLRAAQYF
TRBV13	TRBJ2-1	CASGLMGLNEQFF
TRBV29-1	TRBJ2-3	CSVEGSGGAPDTQYF
TRBV7-9	TRBJ2-7	CATGRGYEQYF
TRBV4-3	TRBJ2-1	CASSQEAVRGNEQFF
TRBV7-9	TRBJ1-6	CASSLDAPGANSPLHF
TRBV4-3	TRBJ2-3	CASSRRLVTDTQYF
TRBV7-2	TRBJ2-1	CASSRTSGYNEQFF
TRBV28	TRBJ2-4	CASSFSGVAKNIQYF
TRBV28	TRBJ2-1	CASSLLGEQFF
TRBV29-1	TRBJ2-3	CSGGGGGTDTQYF
TRBV7-7	TRBJ2-7	CASSPGHQYEQYF
TRBV6-5	TRBJ1-4	CASRPDRGRELFF
TRBV28	TRBJ1-3	CASSPNGRFTSGNTIYF
TRBV19	TRBJ1-2	CASRKGQGFYGYTF
TRBV9	TRBJ1-4	CASSVGGGLNEKLFF
TRBV10-3	TRBJ2-5	CAIRTSGQGAMGETQYF
TRBV11-2	TRBJ2-2	CASSRGRHLNTGELFF
TRBV5-1	TRBJ2-5	CASSLTSGGTETQYF
TRBV28	TRBJ1-5	CASSLLGGQPQHF
TRBV27	TRBJ2-5	CASIIAVLGAQYF
TRBV5-1	TRBJ2-5	CASSLADRDQETQYF
TRBV30	TRBJ1-5	CAWSPDRGLNNQPQHF